What follows are 25 T cell receptor beta chains derived from one specimen sequenced in a study of blood T cell repertoires in COVID-19. Only in-frame clones appear in the TCRdb table, and some are missing; sequencing was by immunoSEQ multiplex PCR. Among 180,000 or so clones listed, less than 90% were seen once. Material: PBMCs or T cells enriched from blood (not recorded which). These receptors came from a woman in her forties or fifties who had recovered from COVID-19.

The CDR3 DNA is TGTGCCAGCAGTTCCCCGGCCCTGGAGGGCAGTGAGCAGTTCTTC. Amino acids: CASSSPALEGSEQFF. The chain links TRBV6-6 to TRBJ2-1; a weak D match, TRBD2 (6 bases). There are 15 residues in the CDR3. In germline, CDR1 is MNHNY, CDR2 SVGAGI (reference sequence). Deletions cut 4 bases from V and 9 bases from J, with 19 bases between.

The chain has TRBV19 and TRBJ1-1, with D perhaps TRBD1 (6 bases). The CDR3 loop spans 17 amino acids. Trimming removed 7 bases at V and 2 bases at J, with 23 bases between. CDR1 and CDR2 (germline): LNHDA, SQIVND (reference sequence). This CDR3 is CASIHSGPGQQNTEAFF. DNA for the CDR3: TGTGCCAGTATACACTCCGGCCCCGGACAGCAAAACACTGAAGCTTTCTTT.

This rearrangement joins TRBV19 to TRBJ1-5; 8 bases line up with TRBD1. CDR3 length: 13 amino acids. The junction had 3 bases not matched to a gene; V was cut back by 6 bases and J by 5 bases. Germline CDR1 LNHDA, CDR2 SQIVND (reference sequence). CDR3 coding DNA: TGTGCCAGTAGCCTACAGGGGGATCAGCCCCAGCATTTT. Translating it yields CASSLQGDQPQHF.

V usage is TRBV25-1 and J usage is TRBJ2-7; 8 bases agree with TRBD1. CDR1 and CDR2 (germline): MGHDK, SYGVNS. V was pared by 4 bases and J by 3 bases, with 2 bases of the junction left unmatched. The CDR3 length is 13 residues. CDR3 region: CASSGTGFYEQYV. The CDR3 DNA sequence: TGTGCCAGCAGTGGGACAGGGTTCTACGAGCAGTACGTC.

V usage is TRBV5-1 and J usage is TRBJ2-1; TRBD2 might be the D (5 bases). Deletions cut 2 bases from V and 9 bases from J, with 15 bases between. CDR3 size: 14 residues. The germline V gene has CDR1 SGHRS and CDR2 YFSETQ. CDR3: CASSFGGPGIEQFF. The CDR3 DNA reads TGCGCCAGCAGCTTCGGCGGGCCGGGGATTGAGCAGTTCTTC.

Concerning this clone itself: An end of the junction does not agree with germline; a read error may underlie this. V is TRBV29-1 and J is TRBJ1-1, with a possible D match to TRBD1 (6 bases). Per germline, CDR1 SQVTM and CDR2 ANQGSEA. The CDR3 has 11 residues. The CDR3 sequence: CSVAQGVEPFF. The CDR3 DNA reads as TGCAGCGTCGCACAGGGAGTTGAACCTTTCTTT.

This chain's CDR3 is CAWSGSSGNTIYF. Here the CDR3 DNA reads TGTGCCTGGAGTGGTAGCTCTGGAAACACCATATATTTT. The chain combines TRBV30 with TRBJ1-3; no clear D gene. V gave up 1 base and J gave up 0 bases, with 4 bases separating them. This CDR3 contains 13 residues. Germline assignment: CDR1 GTSNPN and CDR2 SVGIG (reference sequence). Full variable domain (missing parts from reference TRBV30 and TRBJ1-3): SQTIHQWPATLVQPVGSPLSLECTVEGTSNPNLYWYRQAAGRGLQLLFYSVGIGQISSEVPQNLSASRPQDRQFILSSKKLLLSDSGFYLCAWSGSSGNTIYFGEGSWLTVV.

The J gene is TRBJ1-3, the V gene TRBV28; unclear D gene. In germline, CDR1 is MDHEN, CDR2 SYDVKM. Trimming pared 3 bases from V and 4 bases from J, leaving 4 bases between. CDR3 size: 12 residues. CDR3 region: CASSFRGNTIYF. DNA for the CDR3: TGTGCCAGCAGTTTCAGAGGAAACACCATATATTTT.

The rearrangement links TRBV7-3 to TRBJ2-2; possible D gene TRBD1, 5 bases. The CDR3 totals 16 residues. From germline, CDR1 is SGHTA and CDR2 FQGTGA. Between the trimmed V and J ends, which lost 4 bases and 3 bases, there was a span of 15 bases. The CDR3 region is CASSSQAAGYTGELFF. The CDR3 DNA reads TGTGCCAGCAGCTCCCAAGCCGCAGGGTACACCGGGGAGCTGTTTTTT.

This clone was detected only a few times. The V call is TRBV2, the J call TRBJ1-1; D possibly corresponds to TRBD1 (5 bases). V was trimmed by 4 bases and J by 5 bases, leaving 11 bases between them. CDR3 length: 13 amino acids. Germline assignment: CDR1 SNHLY and CDR2 FYNNEI. CDR3 nucleotide sequence: TGTGCCAGCAGTGGGAGGGGCGGAACTGAAGCTTTCTTT. The encoded protein is CASSGRGGTEAFF.

The gene calls are TRBV7-2 and TRBJ2-3; 8 nucleotides align to TRBD2. CDR3 size: 16 residues. Trimming took 3 bases from V and 2 from J; bases not matched to a gene: 7. Germline-derived CDR1 and CDR2 are SGHTA and FQGNSA. The CDR3 reads CASSFPREEITDTQYF. CDR3 coding DNA: TGTGCCAGCAGCTTTCCGCGGGAGGAGATCACAGATACGCAGTATTTT. Supplemented by reference TRBV7-2 and TRBJ2-3, the full variable domain reads GAGVSQSPSNKVTEKGKDVELRCDPISGHTALYWYRQSLGQGLEFLIYFQGNSAPDKSGLPSDRFSAERTGGSVSTLTIQRTQQEDSAVYLCASSFPREEITDTQYFGPGTRLTVL.

This chain links TRBV6-1 with TRBJ1-1, with D possibly matching TRBD1 (5 bases). This CDR3 has 13 residues. In germline, CDR1 is MNHNS, CDR2 SASEGT. V shed 9 bases and J shed 4 bases, with 15 bases lying between them. The CDR3 protein is CASTTELGTEAFF. The DNA for the CDR3 is TGTGCCAGTACGACAGAGTTGGGCACTGAAGCTTTCTTT.

This clone was picked up one time. The DNA of the CDR3 is TGTGCCACCAGCAGAGGGAATTTCTTGCTTGGACAGGGAGCGGGCACTGAAGCTTTCTTT. Translated: CATSRGNFLLGQGAGTEAFF. The chain employs TRBV15 and TRBJ1-1; TRBD1 agrees at 8 bases. Trimming took 1 base from V and 4 from J; bases not matched to a gene: 20. Germline V gene lookup returns CDR1 LNHNV and CDR2 YYDKDF (reference sequence). The CDR3 length is 20 residues. The full variable domain, its missing parts supplied by reference TRBV15 and TRBJ1-1, is DAMVIQNPRYQVTQFGKPVTLSCSQTLNHNVMYWYQQKSSQAPKLLFHYYDKDFNNEADTPDNFQSRRPNTSFCFLDIRSPGLGDTAMYLCATSRGNFLLGQGAGTEAFFGQGTRLTVV.

The DNA for the CDR3 is TGTGCCAGCAGTGCCCAGGGGCTCGGCGGCTACACCTTC. This translates into CASSAQGLGGYTF. The V call is TRBV25-1, the J call TRBJ1-2; D perhaps matches TRBD1 (6 bases). This CDR3 has 13 amino acids. The germline CDR1 and CDR2 sequences are MGHDK and SYGVNS. The ends were cut back, 4 bases at V and 8 bases at J, with 14 bases in the middle.

The rearrangement uses TRBV30 and TRBJ2-2, with 8 nucleotides matching TRBD2. CDR1 and CDR2 from the germline V gene are GTSNPN and SVGIG (reference sequence). This CDR3 is 14 amino acids long. V shed 3 bases and J 7 bases; nucleotides not matched to a gene: 7. The CDR3 loop reads CAWSHGRGNGELFF. The CDR3 region has the DNA TGTGCCTGGAGCCACGGGAGGGGGAACGGGGAGCTGTTTTTT.

V is TRBV28 and J is TRBJ2-5; D possibly corresponds to TRBD1 (5 bases). CDR1 is MDHEN and CDR2 is SYDVKM in the germline V gene. V lost 4 bases to trimming and J lost 14 bases, with 14 bases between them. The CDR3 consists of 11 residues. The CDR3 region has the DNA TGTGCCAGCAGTTCGACTTATAGGGGATACTTC. Translation: CASSSTYRGYF.

The chain employs TRBV5-8 and TRBJ1-2; no clear D gene. V lost 0 bases and J 4 bases, leaving 7 bases between the germline ends. The germline CDR1 and CDR2 sequences are SGHTS and YDEGEE. This CDR3 has 13 residues. CDR3 in DNA: TGTGCCAGCAGCTTGGGCAGTGTCTATGGCTACACCTTC. It codes for CASSLGSVYGYTF.

The chain recombines TRBV3-1 (or the pseudogene TRBV3-2) with TRBJ1-3; perhaps TRBD1 as D (5 bases). The germline gives CDR1 LGHDT, CDR2 YNNKEL (reference sequence). The CDR3 is 16 amino acids. Between the trimmed V and J ends, which lost 3 bases and 0 bases, there was a span of 12 bases. The CDR3 loop is CASSHGGTGSGNTIYF. The CDR3 DNA reads as TGTGCCAGCAGCCACGGAGGGACGGGCTCTGGAAACACCATATATTTT.

The chain links TRBV19 to TRBJ1-5; D may be TRBD1 (5 bases). V lost 5 bases and J lost 3, with 8 bases in between. The germline V gene has CDR1 LNHDA and CDR2 SQIVND (reference sequence). CDR3 length: 13 amino acids. CDR3 DNA sequence: TGTGCCAGTAGTTGGGGCCCCAATCAGCCCCAGCATTTT. This translates into CASSWGPNQPQHF.

The chain recombines TRBV5-1 with TRBJ2-1; no clear D. Between the trimmed V and J ends, which lost 2 bases and 8 bases, there was a span of 5 bases. The CDR3 is made up of 11 amino acids. From germline, CDR1 is SGHRS and CDR2 YFSETQ. The CDR3 region is CASSLSDEQFF. CDR3 sequence (DNA): TGCGCCAGCAGCTTAAGCGATGAGCAGTTCTTC.

This clone has more than one count but fewer than ten. This chain joins TRBV6-5 and TRBJ1-6, with 7 bases lining up with TRBD1. Germline trimming cut 6 bases from V and 10 bases from J; bases unmatched to any gene: 3. The CDR3 has 12 amino acids. Looked up from germline, CDR1 is MNHEY and CDR2 is SVGAGI. The CDR3 sequence: CASRQGESPLHF. The CDR3 region has the DNA TGTGCCAGCAGGCAGGGGGAGTCACCCCTCCACTTT.

The chain employs TRBV30 and TRBJ2-4; the match to TRBD2 covers 13 bases. CDR3 length equals 17 residues. V was clipped by 0 bases and J by 5 bases; unmatched bases: 7. Germline V lookup: CDR1 GTSNPN, CDR2 SVGIG (reference sequence). The CDR3 is CAWSVLRTSGSENIQYF. The CDR3 nucleotides are TGTGCCTGGAGTGTACTGAGGACTAGCGGGAGTGAAAACATTCAGTACTTC.

The genes are TRBV10-3 and TRBJ2-2; D not resolved. Germline V CDR1 and CDR2: ENHRY, SYGVKD. The CDR3 extends over 16 amino acids. Between the trimmed V and J ends, which lost 2 bases and 0 bases, there was a span of 10 bases. Here the CDR3 reads CAISELASANTGELFF. CDR3 coding DNA: TGTGCCATCAGTGAGCTGGCATCCGCGAACACCGGGGAGCTGTTTTTT.

The chain is built from TRBV27 and TRBJ2-3; D possibly corresponds to TRBD2 (6 bases). This CDR3 region has 15 residues. Per the germline V gene, CDR1 is MNHEY and CDR2 is SMNVEV (reference sequence). Deletions cut 0 bases from V and 3 bases from J, with 10 bases between. CDR3 sequence (DNA): TGTGCCAGCAGTTTATCACGGGGGATTACAGATACGCAGTATTTT. It translates to CASSLSRGITDTQYF.

This clone has a single count. In nucleotides, the CDR3 is TGTGCCAGCAGTTTCGCCCAGGGTCAGGAAAAACTGTTTTTT. Amino acid sequence: CASSFAQGQEKLFF. J is TRBJ1-4 and V is TRBV28; perhaps TRBD1 as D (5 bases). V gave up 3 bases and J gave up 8 bases, with 13 bases separating them. The CDR3 consists of 14 residues. From germline, CDR1 is MDHEN and CDR2 SYDVKM. Full variable domain (rest looked up from reference TRBV28 and TRBJ1-4): DVKVTQSSRYLVKRTGEKVFLECVQDMDHENMFWYRQDPGLGLRLIYFSYDVKMKEKGDIPEGYSVSREKKERFSLILESASTNQTSMYLCASSFAQGQEKLFFGSGTQLSVL.